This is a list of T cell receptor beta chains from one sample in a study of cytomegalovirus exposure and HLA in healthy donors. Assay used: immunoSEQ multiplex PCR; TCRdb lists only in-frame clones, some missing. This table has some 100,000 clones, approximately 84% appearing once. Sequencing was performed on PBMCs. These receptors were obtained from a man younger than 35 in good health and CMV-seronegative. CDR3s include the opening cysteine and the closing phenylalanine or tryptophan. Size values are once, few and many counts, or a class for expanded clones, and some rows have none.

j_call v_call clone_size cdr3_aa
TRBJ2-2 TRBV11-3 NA CASSSLSNTGELFF
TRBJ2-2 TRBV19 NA CASRALTGELFF
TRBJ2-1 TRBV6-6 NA CASSRGSPTYNEQFF
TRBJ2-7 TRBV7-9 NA CASSRDRGYYF
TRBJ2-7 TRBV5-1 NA CASSLGTTSTYEQYF
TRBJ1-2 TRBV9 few CASSDRTGGSFYGYTF
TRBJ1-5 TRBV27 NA CAIHELPGSNQPQHF
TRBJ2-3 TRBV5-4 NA CASREDFPSTDTQYF
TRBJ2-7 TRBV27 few CASSLTGVRLEQYF
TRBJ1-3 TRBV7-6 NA CASSLARPPGNTIYF
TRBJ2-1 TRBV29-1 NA CSAEAGTVHYNEQFF
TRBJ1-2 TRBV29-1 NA CSVEGQGQRYYGYTF
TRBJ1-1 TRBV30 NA CAWNLRDATEAFF
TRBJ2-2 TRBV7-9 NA CASSSTRDFNTGELFF
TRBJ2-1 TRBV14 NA CASTASGHNEQFF
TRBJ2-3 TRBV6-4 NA CASSGTSSTDTQYF
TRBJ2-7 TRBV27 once CASSFKDTTYEQYF
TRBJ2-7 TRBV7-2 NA CASSSRGVAGAHEQYF
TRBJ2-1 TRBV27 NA CASETGVKQFF
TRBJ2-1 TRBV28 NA CASTGLAEYNEQFF
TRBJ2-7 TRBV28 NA CASSLLGWDRETYEQYF
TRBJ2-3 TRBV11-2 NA CASSLGGLPSTDTQYF
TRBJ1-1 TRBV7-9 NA CASSLGDRNTEAFF
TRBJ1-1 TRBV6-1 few CASEGDRGGTEAFF
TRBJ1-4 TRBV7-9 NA CAAAGEGEKLFF
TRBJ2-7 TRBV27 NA CASSPKSSRYEQYF
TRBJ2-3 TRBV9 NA CASSVVPGDTQYF
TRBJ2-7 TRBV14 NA CASSLRPGQGSHEQYF